The clone carrying this TCR beta chain was seen only once. The sample comes from a study of blood T cell repertoires in COVID-19. Study information: Italy, Spain and the United States were the sources of the convalescent and acute COVID-19 samples.

As processed by the authors: Amplified reference gene primers provided the basis for estimating nucleated cell counts. Method: immunoSEQ multiplex PCR; TCRdb's copy keeps in-frame clones and lacks some. That table supplies the V and J calls and clone size; D and trimming were determined from the DNA. The top ten clones hold 10% to 15% of a sample with 130,000 to 150,000 clones, around 84% of them seen once. After removal of 4 bases from V and 1 base from J, the junction contained 3 bases not matched to a gene. CDR3 length: 15 amino acids. The germline V gene encodes CDR1 SGHNT and CDR2 YYREEE (reference sequence).

This TCR was recovered from a man aged 55 to 70 with active or convalescent COVID-19. The chain carries TRBV5-4 and TRBJ2-5, with 11 bases aligning to TRBD2. Sequencing was done on a sample of peripheral blood. The CDR3 DNA reads TGTGCCAGCAGCACTAGCGGGAGTTTCCAAGAGACCCAGTACTTC. Translating it yields CASSTSGSFQETQYF.